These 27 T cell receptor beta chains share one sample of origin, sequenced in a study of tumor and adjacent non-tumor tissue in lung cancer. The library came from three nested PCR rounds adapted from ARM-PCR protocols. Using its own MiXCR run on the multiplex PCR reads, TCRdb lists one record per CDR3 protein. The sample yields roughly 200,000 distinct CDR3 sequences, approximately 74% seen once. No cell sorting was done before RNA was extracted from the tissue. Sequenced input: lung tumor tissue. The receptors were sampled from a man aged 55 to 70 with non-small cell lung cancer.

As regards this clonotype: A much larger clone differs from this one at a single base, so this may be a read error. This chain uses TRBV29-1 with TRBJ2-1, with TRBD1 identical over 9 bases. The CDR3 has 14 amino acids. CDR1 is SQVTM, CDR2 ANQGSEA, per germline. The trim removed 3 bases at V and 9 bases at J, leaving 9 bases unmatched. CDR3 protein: CSVEGTGNGGEQFF. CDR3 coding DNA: TGCAGCGTTGAGGGGACAGGGAACGGGGGTGAGCAGTTCTTC.

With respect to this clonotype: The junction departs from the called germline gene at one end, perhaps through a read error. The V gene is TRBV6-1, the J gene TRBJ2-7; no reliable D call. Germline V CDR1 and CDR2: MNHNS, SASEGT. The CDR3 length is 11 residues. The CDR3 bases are TGTACCAGCAGATTCAGTTACGAGCAGCACTTC. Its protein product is CTSRFSYEQHF.

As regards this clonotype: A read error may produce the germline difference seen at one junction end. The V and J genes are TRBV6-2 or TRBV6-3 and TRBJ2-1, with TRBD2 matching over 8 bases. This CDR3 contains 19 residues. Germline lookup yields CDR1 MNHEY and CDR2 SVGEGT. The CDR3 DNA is TGTGCCAGCAGTTACCCTACGGGGATGGTAGCGGGAAGAGGGCATAAGCAGATCTTC. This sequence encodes CASSYPTGMVAGRGHKQIF.

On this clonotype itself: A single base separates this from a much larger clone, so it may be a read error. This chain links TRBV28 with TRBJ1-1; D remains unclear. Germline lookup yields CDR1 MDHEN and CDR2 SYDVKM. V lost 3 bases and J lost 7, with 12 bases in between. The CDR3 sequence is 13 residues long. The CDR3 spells CASSFATSLEAFF. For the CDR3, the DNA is TGTGCCAGCAGTTTTGCGACATCACTTGAAGCTTTCTTT. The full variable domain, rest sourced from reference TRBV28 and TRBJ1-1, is DVKVTQSSRYLVKRTGEKVFLECVQDMDHENMFWYRQDPGLGLRLIYFSYDVKMKEKGDIPEGYSVSREKKERFSLILESASTNQTSMYLCASSFATSLEAFFGQGTRLTVV.

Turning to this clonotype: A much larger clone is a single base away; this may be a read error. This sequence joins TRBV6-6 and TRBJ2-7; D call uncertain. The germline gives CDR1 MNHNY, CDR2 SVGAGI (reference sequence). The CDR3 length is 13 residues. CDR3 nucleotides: TGTGCCAGCGGTTACCTGGCCCCCTACGAGCAGTACTTC. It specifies CASGYLAPYEQYF.

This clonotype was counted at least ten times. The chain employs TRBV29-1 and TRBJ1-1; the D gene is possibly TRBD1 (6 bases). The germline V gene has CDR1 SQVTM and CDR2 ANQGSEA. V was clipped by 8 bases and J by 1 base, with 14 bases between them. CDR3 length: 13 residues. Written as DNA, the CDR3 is TGCAGCACCCGAGTACAGGGGAACACTGAAGCTTTCTTT. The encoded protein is CSTRVQGNTEAFF.

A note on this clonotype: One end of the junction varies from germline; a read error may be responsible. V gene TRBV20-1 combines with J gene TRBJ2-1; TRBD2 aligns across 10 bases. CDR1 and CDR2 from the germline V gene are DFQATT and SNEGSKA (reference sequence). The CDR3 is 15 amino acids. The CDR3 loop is CSARVAVSGRNEHFF. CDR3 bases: TGCAGTGCTAGAGTAGCTGTTAGCGGGAGGAATGAGCACTTCTTC.

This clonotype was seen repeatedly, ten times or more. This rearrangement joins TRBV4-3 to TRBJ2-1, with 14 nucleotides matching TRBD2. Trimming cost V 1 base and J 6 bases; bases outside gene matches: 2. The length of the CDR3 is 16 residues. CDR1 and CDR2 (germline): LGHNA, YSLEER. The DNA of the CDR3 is TGCGCCAGCAGCCAAGTGGGACTAGCGGGAGTCAATGAGCAGTTCTTC. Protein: CASSQVGLAGVNEQFF.

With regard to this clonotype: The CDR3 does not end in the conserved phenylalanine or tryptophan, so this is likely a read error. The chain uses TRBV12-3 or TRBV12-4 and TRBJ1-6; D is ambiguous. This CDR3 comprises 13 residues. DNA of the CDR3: TGTGCCTGCAGAGTCGAGGCTAATTCACTCCTCCACCTT. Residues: CACRVEANSLLHL.

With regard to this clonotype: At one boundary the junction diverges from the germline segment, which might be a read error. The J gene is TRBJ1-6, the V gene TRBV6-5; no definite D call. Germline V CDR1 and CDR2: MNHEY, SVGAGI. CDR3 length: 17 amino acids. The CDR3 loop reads CASSYDILSSHNSPLHF. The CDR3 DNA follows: TGTGCCAGCAGTTACGACATTCTTAGCTCCCATAATTCACCCCTCCACTTT.

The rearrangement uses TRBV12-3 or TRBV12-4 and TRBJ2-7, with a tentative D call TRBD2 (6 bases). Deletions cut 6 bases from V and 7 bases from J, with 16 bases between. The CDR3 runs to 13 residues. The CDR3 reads CASSPTLSGEQYF. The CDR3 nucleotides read TGTGCCAGCAGCCCTACCCTGAGCGGGGAGCAGTACTTC.

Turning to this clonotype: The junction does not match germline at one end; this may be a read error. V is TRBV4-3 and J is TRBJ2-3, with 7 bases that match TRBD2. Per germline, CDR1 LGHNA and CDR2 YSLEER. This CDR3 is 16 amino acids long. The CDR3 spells CASSHDIAGTTDKQYF. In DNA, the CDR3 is TGCGCCAGCAGCCACGATATAGCGGGCACCACAGATAAGCAGTATTTT.

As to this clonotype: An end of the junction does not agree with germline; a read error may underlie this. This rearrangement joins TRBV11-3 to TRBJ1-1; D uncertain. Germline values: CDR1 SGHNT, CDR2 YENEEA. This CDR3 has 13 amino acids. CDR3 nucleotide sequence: TGTTCCAGCAGCTCCCTTCCGAACACTGAAGCTTTCTTT. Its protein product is CSSSSLPNTEAFF.

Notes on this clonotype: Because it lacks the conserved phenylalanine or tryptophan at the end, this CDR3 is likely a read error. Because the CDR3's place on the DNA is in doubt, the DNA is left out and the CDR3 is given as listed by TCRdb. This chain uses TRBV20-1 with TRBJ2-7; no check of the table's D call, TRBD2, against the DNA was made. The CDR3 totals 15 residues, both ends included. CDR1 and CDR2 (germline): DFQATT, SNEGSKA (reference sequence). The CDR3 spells CRAPDPLAGGYEQYL.

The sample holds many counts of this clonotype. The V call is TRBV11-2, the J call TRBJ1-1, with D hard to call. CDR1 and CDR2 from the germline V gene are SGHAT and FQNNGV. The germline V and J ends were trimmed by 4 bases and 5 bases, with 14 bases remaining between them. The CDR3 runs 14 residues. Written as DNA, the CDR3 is TGTGCCAGCAGCTCCCCCCTCGGGCTTACTGAAGCTTTCTTT. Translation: CASSSPLGLTEAFF.

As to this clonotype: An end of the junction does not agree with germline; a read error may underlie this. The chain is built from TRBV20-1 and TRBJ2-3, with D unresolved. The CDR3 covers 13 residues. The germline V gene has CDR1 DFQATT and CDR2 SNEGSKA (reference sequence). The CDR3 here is CSASQLDTDTQYF. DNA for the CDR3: TGCAGTGCTAGTCAGCTAGACACAGATACCCAGTATTTT.

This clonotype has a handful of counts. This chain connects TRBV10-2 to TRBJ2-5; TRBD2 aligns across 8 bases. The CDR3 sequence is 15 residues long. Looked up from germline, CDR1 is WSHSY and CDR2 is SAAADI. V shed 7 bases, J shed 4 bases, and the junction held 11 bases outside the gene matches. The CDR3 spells CASNAGTRVGETQYF. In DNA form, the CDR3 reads TGCGCCAGCAACGCCGGGACTAGGGTCGGAGAGACCCAGTACTTC.

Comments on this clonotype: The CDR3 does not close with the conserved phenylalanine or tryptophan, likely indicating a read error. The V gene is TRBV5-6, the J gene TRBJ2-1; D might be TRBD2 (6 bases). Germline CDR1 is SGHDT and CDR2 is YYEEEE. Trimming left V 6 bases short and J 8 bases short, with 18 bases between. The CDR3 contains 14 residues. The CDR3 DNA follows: TGTGCCAGCACTCCCCTTCTACTAGCCCATGAGCAGTTCCTC. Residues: CASTPLLLAHEQFL.

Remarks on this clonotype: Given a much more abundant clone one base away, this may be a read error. CDR3 nucleotide sequence: TGCCGTGCCCCCGGACAGGGGAGGGGAAACACCATATATTTT. Amino acid sequence: CRAPGQGRGNTIYF. The chain recombines TRBV20-1 with TRBJ1-3; 9 bases align to TRBD1. The CDR3 contains 14 residues. Germline V gene sequence: CDR1 DFQATT, CDR2 SNEGSKA (reference sequence).

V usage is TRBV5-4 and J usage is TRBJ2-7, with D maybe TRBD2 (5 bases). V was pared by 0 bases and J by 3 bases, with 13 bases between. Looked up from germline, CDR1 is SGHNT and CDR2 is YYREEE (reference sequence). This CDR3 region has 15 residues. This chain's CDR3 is CASSLEVASSYEQYF. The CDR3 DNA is TGTGCCAGCAGCTTGGAGGTAGCTAGCAGCTACGAGCAGTACTTC.

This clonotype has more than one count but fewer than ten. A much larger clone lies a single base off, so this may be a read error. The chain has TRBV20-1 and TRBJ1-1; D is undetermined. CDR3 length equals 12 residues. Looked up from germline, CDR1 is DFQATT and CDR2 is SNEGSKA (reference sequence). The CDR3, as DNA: TGCAGTGCTACTTTCGGAAATACTGAAGTTTTCTTT. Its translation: CSATFGNTEVFF.

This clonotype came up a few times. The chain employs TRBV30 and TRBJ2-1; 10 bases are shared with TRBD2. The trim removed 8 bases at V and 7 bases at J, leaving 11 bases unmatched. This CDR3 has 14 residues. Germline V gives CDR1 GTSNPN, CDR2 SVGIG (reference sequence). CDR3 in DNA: TGTGCCCGTGAGGAAAGCGGGGGGGCTAATGAGCAGTTCTTC. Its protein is CAREESGGANEQFF.

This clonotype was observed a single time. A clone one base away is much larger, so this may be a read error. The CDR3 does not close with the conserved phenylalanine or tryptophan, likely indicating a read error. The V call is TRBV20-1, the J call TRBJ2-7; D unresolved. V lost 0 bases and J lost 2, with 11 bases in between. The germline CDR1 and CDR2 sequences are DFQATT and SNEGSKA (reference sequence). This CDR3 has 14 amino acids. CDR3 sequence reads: CSARDRRGTYEQYL. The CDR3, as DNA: TGCAGTGCTAGAGATCGGCGAGGAACCTACGAGCAGTACTTA.

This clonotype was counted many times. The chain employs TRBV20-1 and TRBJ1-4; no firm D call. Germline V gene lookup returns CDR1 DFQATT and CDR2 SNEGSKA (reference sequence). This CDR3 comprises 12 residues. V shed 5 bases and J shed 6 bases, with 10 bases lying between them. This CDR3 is CSAEGRDEKLFF. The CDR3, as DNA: TGCAGTGCTGAAGGGAGAGATGAAAAACTGTTTTTT.

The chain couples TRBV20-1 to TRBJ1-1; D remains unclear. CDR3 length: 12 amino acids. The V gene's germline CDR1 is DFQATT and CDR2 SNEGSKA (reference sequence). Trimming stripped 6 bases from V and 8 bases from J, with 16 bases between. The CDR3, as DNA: TGCAGTGCCAAAAGGCATGGGAGAGAAGCTTTCTTT. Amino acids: CSAKRHGREAFF.

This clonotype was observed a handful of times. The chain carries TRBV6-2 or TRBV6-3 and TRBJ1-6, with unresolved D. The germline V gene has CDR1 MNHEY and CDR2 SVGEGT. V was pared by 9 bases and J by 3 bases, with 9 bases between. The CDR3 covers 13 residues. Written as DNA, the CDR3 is TGTGCCAGTCTCCGGGACTATAATTCACCCCTCCACTTT. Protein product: CASLRDYNSPLHF.

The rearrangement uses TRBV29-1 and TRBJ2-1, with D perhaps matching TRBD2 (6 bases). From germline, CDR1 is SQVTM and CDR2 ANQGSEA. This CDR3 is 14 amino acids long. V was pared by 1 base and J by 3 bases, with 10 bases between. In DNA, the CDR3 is TGCAGCGTTGAAGGCCAGCGGGTCTACAATGAGCAGTTCTTC. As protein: CSVEGQRVYNEQFF.